A single TCR beta chain is shown here with its context. CDR1 SGHVS and CDR2 FQNEAQ come from the germline V gene. V lost 6 bases, J lost 2 bases, and 10 bases lay in between. This CDR3 contains 13 residues. These data are taken from a study of blood T cell repertoires in COVID-19. For the study at large: Italy, Spain and the United States were the sources of the convalescent and acute COVID-19 samples. T cells, B-cell-depleted T cells, or PBMCs provided the cDNA or gDNA that served as material.

As processed by the authors: Nucleated cell counts were estimated from reference gene primer amplification. The data were produced by immunoSEQ multiplex PCR, yet TCRdb's version contains in-frame clones alone and is incomplete. V and J calls plus clone size are reproduced from that table; the DNA served to infer D and trimming. The sample includes about 390,000 clones, 70% to 90% of them seen just once. The Seattle patients joined while their infection was active and were tracked longitudinally afterward. The TCR comes from a woman aged 60-70 years with COVID-19, enrolled during active disease. The chain uses TRBV7-8 and TRBJ1-1; tentative D call: TRBD1 (5 bases). The source material was peripheral blood. The CDR3 is CASSSDSNTEAFF. The DNA for the CDR3 is TGTGCCAGCAGTTCCGACAGTAACACTGAAGCTTTCTTT. The complete variable domain, with remaining parts taken from reference TRBV7-8 and TRBJ1-1, reads GAGVSQSPRYKVAKRGQDVALRCDPISGHVSLFWYQQALGQGPEFLTYFQNEAQLDKSGLPSDRFFAERPEGSVSTLKIQRTQQEDSAVYLCASSSDSNTEAFFGQGTRLTVV.